Shown below are 14 T cell receptor beta chains from a single sample sequenced in a study of human T cells and chemical hapten exposure. Time point of the sample: patch test 3, about 24 weeks after DPC sensitization. Treatment reported: therapeutic diphenylcyclopropenone sensitization with weekly scalp DPC. TCRdb recomputed calls from the RACE reads with MiXCR, one row per CDR3 protein. The sample includes more than 95,000 distinct CDR3 sequences, 25% to 30% of them seen just once. The sample in question was whole blood, obtained in connection with sensitization to the hapten diphenylcyclopropenone (DPC). Receptor source: a man aged 40-49 years with alopecia areata. Some clones in this sample may be carry-over from other donors' samples.

V gene TRBV28 combines with J gene TRBJ2-1; the D gene is possibly TRBD2 (5 bases). Germline CDR1 MDHEN, CDR2 SYDVKM. Trimming pared 3 bases from V and 5 bases from J, leaving 14 bases between. This CDR3 region has 15 residues. The CDR3 is CASSFDGDTHNEQFF. CDR3 nucleotide sequence: TGTGCCAGCAGTTTCGACGGGGATACCCACAATGAGCAGTTCTTC.

The genes are TRBV10-1 and TRBJ1-1; no firm D call. The CDR3 is 12 amino acids. Germline loops: CDR1 WNHNN, CDR2 SYGVQD (reference sequence). V lost 3 bases to trimming and J lost 2 bases, with 4 bases between them. This chain's CDR3 is CASSDPNTEAFF. The CDR3 DNA follows: TGCGCCAGCAGTGACCCTAACACTGAAGCTTTCTTT.

This clonotype was seen a few times. The V and J genes are TRBV6-6 and TRBJ2-7, with 14 bases fitting TRBD2. Germline CDR1 MNHNY, CDR2 SVGAGI (reference sequence). This CDR3 has 15 amino acids. The V and J ends lost 8 bases and 2 bases, in that order; junction bases with no gene match: 5. The CDR3 protein is CASGTSGSITYEQYF. The CDR3 region has the DNA TGTGCCAGCGGGACTAGCGGGAGTATTACCTACGAGCAGTACTTC.

This clonotype has only a few counts. The genes are TRBV21-1 and TRBJ2-1; TRBD1 is the table's D call, not checked against the DNA. TRBV21-1 is labeled a pseudogene. The CDR3 is 14 amino acids. The CDR3, as DNA: TGTGCCAGCAGCAAAGGGGGACGGGACAATGAGCAGTTCTTC. Encoded protein: CASSKGGRDNEQFF.

The rearrangement links TRBV27 to TRBJ1-5; D unresolved. The V gene's germline CDR1 is MNHEY and CDR2 SMNVEV (reference sequence). Trimming shortened V by 2 bases and J by 1 base, and 12 bases separated the two germline ends. The CDR3 length is 16 residues. In DNA form, the CDR3 reads TGTGCCAGCAGTTTACGGGCAGGAGGGAGCAATCAGCCCCAGCATTTT. This codes for CASSLRAGGSNQPQHF.

This clonotype was detected only a few times. This chain links TRBV27 with TRBJ1-5, with 9 bases that match TRBD1. This CDR3 has 15 residues. V shed 3 bases and J 3 bases; nucleotides not matched to a gene: 3. The germline CDR1 and CDR2 sequences are MNHEY and SMNVEV (reference sequence). The CDR3: CASSLGQGINQPQHF. CDR3 in DNA: TGTGCCAGCAGTTTGGGACAGGGTATCAATCAGCCCCAGCATTTT.

The chain couples TRBV10-3 to TRBJ2-7; no reliable D call. Germline loops: CDR1 ENHRY, CDR2 SYGVKD. The CDR3 sequence is 12 residues long. The ends were cut back, 6 bases at V and 4 bases at J, with 10 bases in the middle. The CDR3 DNA follows: TGTGCCATCAGCCACCAGACTTACGAGCAGTACTTC. This codes for CAISHQTYEQYF.

This clonotype was counted between two and nine times. The chain carries TRBV10-3 and TRBJ2-4, with D unresolved. The CDR3 loop spans 11 amino acids. Germline lookup yields CDR1 ENHRY and CDR2 SYGVKD. CDR3 in amino acids: CATGRKNIQYF. CDR3 nucleotide sequence: TGTGCGACCGGACGGAAAAACATTCAGTACTTC.

CDR3 protein: CSVVAARGYTF. CDR3 coding DNA: TGCAGCGTTGTGGCAGCTCGTGGCTACACCTTC. The rearrangement joins TRBV29-1 to TRBJ1-2; D unclear. The germline CDR1 and CDR2 sequences are SQVTM and ANQGSEA. V was trimmed by 4 bases and J by 7 bases, leaving 10 bases between them. The CDR3 contains 11 residues.

This clonotype was seen more than once but under ten times. The gene calls are TRBV4-1 and TRBJ2-1; D is perhaps TRBD2 (6 bases). This CDR3 comprises 17 residues. Germline assignment: CDR1 MGHRA and CDR2 YSYEKL. Trimming pared 0 bases from V and 2 bases from J, leaving 14 bases between. This CDR3 is CASSQDWGENTYNEQFF. In DNA form, the CDR3 reads TGCGCCAGCAGCCAAGATTGGGGGGAGAACACCTACAATGAGCAGTTCTTC.

This clonotype has a handful of counts. At one boundary the junction diverges from the germline segment, which might be a read error. The rearrangement joins TRBV20-1 to TRBJ2-7; tentatively, D is TRBD1 or TRBD2 (5 bases each). Germline V gene sequence: CDR1 DFQATT, CDR2 SNEGSKA (reference sequence). The CDR3 totals 15 residues. This CDR3 reads CSASRGAVSSDEQYF. The DNA for the CDR3 is TGCAGTGCAAGCCGAGGGGCGGTGAGCTCCGACGAGCAGTACTTC.

This clonotype was recorded a few times. The gene calls are TRBV6-5 and TRBJ2-3, with D possibly being TRBD1 (5 bases). Per the germline V gene, CDR1 is MNHEY and CDR2 is SVGAGI. The CDR3 covers 15 residues. V lost 2 bases to trimming and J lost 6 bases, with 15 bases between them. The CDR3 loop is CASSYQGRTRDTQYF. The CDR3 coding sequence is TGTGCCAGCAGTTACCAGGGCCGGACCCGGGATACGCAGTATTTT.

The chain combines TRBV7-2 with TRBJ1-1, with D perhaps matching TRBD1 (5 bases). V lost 1 base, J lost 4 bases, and 13 bases lay in between. This CDR3 contains 15 residues. CDR1 and CDR2 (germline): SGHTA, FQGNSA. In DNA form, the CDR3 reads TGTGCCAGCAGCTTAGAGGCCAGGGCCCTCACTGAAGCTTTCTTT. Translated: CASSLEARALTEAFF.

The V gene is TRBV6-2 or TRBV6-3, the J gene TRBJ2-1, with TRBD1 matching over 9 bases. This CDR3 comprises 18 residues. Germline loops: CDR1 MNHEY, CDR2 SVGEGT. Germline trimming cut 0 bases from V and 2 bases from J; bases unmatched to any gene: 8. The CDR3 bases are TGTGCCAGCAGTTACTCCTCGGGACAGGGCAGGACCTACAATGAGCAGTTCTTC. Amino acids: CASSYSSGQGRTYNEQFF.